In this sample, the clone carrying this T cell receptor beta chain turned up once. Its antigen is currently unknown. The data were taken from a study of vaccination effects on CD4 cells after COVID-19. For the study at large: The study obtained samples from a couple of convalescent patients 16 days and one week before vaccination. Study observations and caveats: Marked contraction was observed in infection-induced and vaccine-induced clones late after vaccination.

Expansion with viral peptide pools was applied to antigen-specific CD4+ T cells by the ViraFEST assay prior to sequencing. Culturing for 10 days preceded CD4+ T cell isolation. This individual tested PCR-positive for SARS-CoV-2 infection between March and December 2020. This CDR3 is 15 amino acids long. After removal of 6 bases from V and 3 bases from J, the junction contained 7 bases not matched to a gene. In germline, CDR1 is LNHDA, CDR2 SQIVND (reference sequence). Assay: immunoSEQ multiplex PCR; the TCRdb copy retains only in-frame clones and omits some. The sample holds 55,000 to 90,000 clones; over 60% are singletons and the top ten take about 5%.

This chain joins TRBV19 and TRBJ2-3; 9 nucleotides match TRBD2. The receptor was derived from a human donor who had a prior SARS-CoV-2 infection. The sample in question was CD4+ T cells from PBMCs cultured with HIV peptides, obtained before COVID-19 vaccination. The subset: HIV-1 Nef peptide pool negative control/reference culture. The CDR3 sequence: CASRRGGAWTDTQYF. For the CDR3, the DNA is TGTGCCAGTAGGCGCGGGGGGGCCTGGACAGATACGCAGTATTTT.